The 17 T cell receptor beta chains below come from one sample, sequenced in a study of cytomegalovirus exposure and HLA in healthy donors. The study ran its PCR with 60 Vbeta and 13 Jbeta primers. Sequenced by immunoSEQ multiplex PCR; TCRdb stores in-frame clones only, minus some. This repertoire includes approximately 200,000 clones. The specimen sequenced was PBMCs. The receptor source for this set is a boy aged 5-17 years in good health and CMV-seronegative.

The chain couples TRBV4-1 to TRBJ2-7, with TRBD1 identical over 8 bases. The CDR3 consists of 15 residues. From germline, CDR1 is MGHRA and CDR2 YSYEKL. V lost 3 bases and J lost 0; bases outside the gene matches: 4. In DNA form, the CDR3 reads TGCGCCAGCAGCCATTTACAGGGGGTCTCCTACGAGCAGTACTTC. This encodes CASSHLQGVSYEQYF.

The rearrangement links TRBV2 to TRBJ1-2; 7 nucleotides line up with TRBD1. CDR3 length: 21 amino acids. Trimming cost V 5 bases and J 4 bases; bases outside gene matches: 28. Germline lookup yields CDR1 SNHLY and CDR2 FYNNEI. The CDR3 sequence is CASSLSSSGTEIRDRFYGYTF. The CDR3 region has the DNA TGTGCCAGCAGTTTGTCATCGTCCGGGACAGAGATCCGCGATCGCTTCTATGGCTACACCTTC.

The J gene is TRBJ2-3, the V gene TRBV5-1; 10 bases align to TRBD2. This CDR3 is 18 amino acids long. Unmatched junction bases numbered 7, after V lost 0 bases and J lost 0 bases. Per the germline V gene, CDR1 is SGHRS and CDR2 is YFSETQ. For the CDR3, the DNA is TGCGCCAGCAGCTTGGGTCCTAGCGGGGGTCATAGCACAGATACGCAGTATTTT. Translated, it gives CASSLGPSGGHSTDTQYF.

The chain carries TRBV4-1 and TRBJ2-2; D possibly corresponds to TRBD1 (6 bases). Between the trimmed V and J ends, which lost 1 base and 0 bases, there was a span of 18 bases. The length of the CDR3 is 19 residues. The germline V gene has CDR1 MGHRA and CDR2 YSYEKL. The CDR3 coding sequence is TGCGCCAGCAGCCAAGTCATCCCGCCAGGGGCCGCGAACACCGGGGAGCTGTTTTTT. As protein: CASSQVIPPGAANTGELFF.

This rearrangement joins TRBV6-1 to TRBJ1-2, with TRBD1 matching 7 bases. V gave up 5 bases and J gave up 3 bases; unmatched junction bases: 6. This CDR3 has 14 residues. Germline V gene data show CDR1 as MNHNS and CDR2 as SASEGT. CDR3 residues: CASSHRGSDYGYTF. DNA for the CDR3: TGTGCCAGCAGTCACAGGGGAAGTGACTATGGCTACACCTTC.

The rearrangement links TRBV19 to TRBJ2-7, with TRBD1 identical over 8 bases. The germline gives CDR1 LNHDA, CDR2 SQIVND (reference sequence). The CDR3 totals 13 residues. V was clipped by 5 bases and J by 1 base; unmatched bases: 1. The CDR3 bases are TGTGCCAGTAGTCGACAGGGGTCCTACGAGCAGTACTTC. It codes for CASSRQGSYEQYF.

The genes are TRBV6-5 and TRBJ2-1; 12 nucleotides align to TRBD2. CDR3 length: 15 amino acids. The germline V gene encodes CDR1 MNHEY and CDR2 SVGAGI. The ends lost 4 bases at V and 8 bases at J; junction bases unmatched: 6. The CDR3 DNA follows: TGTGCCAGCAGTTCACTAGCGGGGGGAGGGGATGAGCAGTTCTTC. This translates into CASSSLAGGGDEQFF.

Comments on this clone: In the same sample, other DNA sequences code for this CDR3. This rearrangement joins TRBV5-1 to TRBJ2-5; the D gene is possibly TRBD2 (6 bases). Germline-derived CDR1 and CDR2 are SGHRS and YFSETQ. The CDR3 consists of 14 residues. Trimming removed 0 bases at V and 4 bases at J, with 10 bases between. CDR3: CASSLVGGGETQYF. The CDR3 DNA sequence: TGCGCCAGCAGCTTGGTCGGGGGAGGAGAGACCCAGTACTTC.

The gene calls are TRBV4-1 and TRBJ2-3; 9 bases map to TRBD2. The CDR3 loop spans 20 amino acids. Trimming at V came to 0 bases and at J to 0 bases, leaving 13 bases not matched to a gene. The germline V gene has CDR1 MGHRA and CDR2 YSYEKL. This chain's CDR3 is CASSQDTVAGAFSSTDTQYF. DNA for the CDR3: TGCGCCAGCAGCCAAGACACTGTAGCGGGGGCCTTTTCTAGCACAGATACGCAGTATTTT.

The rearrangement links TRBV5-1 to TRBJ2-5, with D possibly TRBD1 on 5 matching bases. The CDR3 is made up of 13 amino acids. Germline-derived CDR1 and CDR2 are SGHRS and YFSETQ. The DNA for the CDR3 is TGCGGCCCCTTAGGGGATGGGCAAGAGACCCAGTACTTC. Translation: CGPLGDGQETQYF.

The chain recombines TRBV30 with TRBJ2-1; TRBD2 matches at 9 bases. Germline assignment: CDR1 GTSNPN and CDR2 SVGIG (reference sequence). The CDR3 consists of 14 residues. V lost 7 bases, J lost 9 bases, and 13 bases stayed unmatched. CDR3 sequence: CASRPGLAGIEQFF. The CDR3, as DNA: TGTGCCTCCCGCCCGGGACTAGCAGGTATTGAGCAGTTCTTC.

V gene TRBV7-6 combines with J gene TRBJ2-7; 10 nucleotides line up with TRBD2. V gave up 1 base and J gave up 0 bases; unmatched junction bases: 6. Per the germline V gene, CDR1 is SGHVS and CDR2 is FNYEAQ. This CDR3 spans 17 amino acids. The CDR3 loop is CASSLVPSGGPSYEQYF. The CDR3 DNA reads as TGTGCCAGCAGCTTAGTACCTAGCGGGGGACCCTCCTACGAGCAGTACTTC.

The rearrangement joins TRBV6-5 to TRBJ1-5; weak D call: TRBD1 (5 bases). The CDR3 consists of 14 residues. From germline, CDR1 is MNHEY and CDR2 SVGAGI. V was clipped by 5 bases and J by 7 bases, with 15 bases between them. CDR3 protein: CASSREGGGQPQHF. DNA of the CDR3: TGTGCCAGCAGTAGGGAGGGCGGGGGACAGCCCCAGCATTTT.

To note about this clone: Other DNA variants within this sample encode the same CDR3. CDR3 bases: TGCGCCAGCAGCCATCCGGGACAGGGGACATACGAGCAGTACTTC. Its protein is CASSHPGQGTYEQYF. V usage is TRBV4-1 and J usage is TRBJ2-7; 10 nucleotides line up with TRBD1. Germline V gene lookup returns CDR1 MGHRA and CDR2 YSYEKL. The CDR3 consists of 15 residues. Germline trimming cut 3 bases from V and 4 bases from J; bases unmatched to any gene: 6.

The V gene is TRBV19, the J gene TRBJ1-6; the match to TRBD1 covers 9 bases. In germline, CDR1 is LNHDA, CDR2 SQIVND (reference sequence). This CDR3 has 16 amino acids. The V gene end was trimmed by 2 bases and the J gene end by 6 bases; junction bases not matched to a gene: 5. CDR3 loop: CASSIIPTGGNSPLHF. As DNA, the CDR3 is TGTGCCAGTAGTATAATTCCGACAGGGGGTAATTCACCCCTCCACTTT. The full variable domain, completed using reference TRBV19 and TRBJ1-6, is DGGITQSPKYLFRKEGQNVTLSCEQNLNHDAMYWYRQDPGQGLRLIYYSQIVNDFQKGDIAEGYSVSREKKESFPLTVTSAQKNPTAFYLCASSIIPTGGNSPLHFGNGTRLTVT.

The CDR3 bases are TGTGCCAGCAGTTCGGGACAAATGAACACTGAAGCTTTCTTT. Translating it yields CASSSGQMNTEAFF. The rearrangement joins TRBV6-6 to TRBJ1-1, with D possibly TRBD1 on 6 matching bases. V was clipped by 4 bases and J by 0 bases, with 9 bases between them. The CDR3 consists of 14 residues. From germline, CDR1 is MNHNY and CDR2 SVGAGI (reference sequence).

The chain employs TRBV5-4 and TRBJ2-7; tentative D call: TRBD2 (6 bases). This CDR3 contains 13 residues. V lost 0 bases and J lost 7, with 11 bases in between. The V gene's germline CDR1 is SGHNT and CDR2 YYREEE (reference sequence). The CDR3 bases are TGTGCCAGCAGCTTGGATAGGGCGGGGGAGCAGTACTTC. It translates to CASSLDRAGEQYF. The full variable domain, with the rest looked up from reference TRBV5-4 and TRBJ2-7, is ETGVTQSPTHLIKTRGQQVTLRCSSQSGHNTVSWYQQALGQGPQFIFQYYREEENGRGNFPPRFSGLQFPNYSSELNVNALELDDSALYLCASSLDRAGEQYFGPGTRLTVT.